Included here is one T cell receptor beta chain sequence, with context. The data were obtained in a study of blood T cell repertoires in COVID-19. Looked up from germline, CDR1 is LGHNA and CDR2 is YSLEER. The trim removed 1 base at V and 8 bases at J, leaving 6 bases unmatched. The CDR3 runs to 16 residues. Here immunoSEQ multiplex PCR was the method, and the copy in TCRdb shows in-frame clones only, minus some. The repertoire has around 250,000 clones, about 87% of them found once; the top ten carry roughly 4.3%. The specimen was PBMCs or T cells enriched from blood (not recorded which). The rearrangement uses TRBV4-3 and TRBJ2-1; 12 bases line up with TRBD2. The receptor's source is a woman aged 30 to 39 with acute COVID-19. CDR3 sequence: CASSQGLAGGLDEQFF. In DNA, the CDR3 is TGCGCCAGCAGCCAAGGTCTAGCGGGAGGGCTTGATGAGCAGTTCTTC.